Presented here are 13 T cell receptor beta chains from one specimen sequenced in a study of cytomegalovirus exposure and HLA in healthy donors. The PCR was carried out with 60 Vbeta primers and 13 Jbeta primers. The table came from immunoSEQ multiplex PCR; TCRdb's copy has only in-frame clones and leaves some out. The profile shows 140,000 to 150,000 clones, about two thirds of them singletons. Sequenced: PBMCs. All receptors derive from a man aged 55 to 69 in good health and CMV-seronegative.

The chain recombines TRBV5-4 with TRBJ2-2; 11 bases map to TRBD2. Germline CDR1 reads SGHNT; CDR2 reads YYREEE (reference sequence). The CDR3 consists of 14 residues. The V segment lost 4 bases and the J segment 5 bases; nucleotides outside the gene matches: 1. The CDR3 coding sequence is TGTGCCAGCAGCCGACTAGCGGGGACCGGGGAGCTGTTTTTT. Its translation is CASSRLAGTGELFF.

This clone occurred a few times. The V gene is TRBV30, the J gene TRBJ1-4; D is unclear. The CDR3 extends over 15 amino acids. In germline, CDR1 is GTSNPN, CDR2 SVGIG (reference sequence). Trimming took off 3 bases at V and 8 bases at J, with 19 bases between the two ends. In DNA, the CDR3 is TGTGCCTGGAGGAGTGCACGGAGGTTAGGGGAAAAACTGTTTTTT. It translates to CAWRSARRLGEKLFF.

The chain joins TRBV14 to TRBJ1-4; 7 positions agree with TRBD1. The CDR3 loop spans 15 amino acids. Trimming removed 1 base from V and 4 bases from J; junction bases left unmatched: 3. In germline, CDR1 is SGHDN, CDR2 FVKESK. The CDR3 protein is CASSQGGQFNEKLFF. DNA of the CDR3: TGTGCCAGCAGCCAAGGGGGACAGTTTAATGAAAAACTGTTTTTT.

The V gene is TRBV7-2, the J gene TRBJ1-1; maybe TRBD1 (6 bases). V shed 4 bases and J shed 3 bases, with 18 bases lying between them. Germline V gives CDR1 SGHTA, CDR2 FQGNSA. CDR3 size: 16 residues. The CDR3: CASSYSLGAGDTEAFF. CDR3 in DNA: TGTGCCAGCAGCTACTCTTTGGGGGCGGGCGACACTGAAGCTTTCTTT.

The genes are TRBV7-9 and TRBJ1-1, with D tentatively TRBD1 (6 bases). CDR3 size: 14 residues. The V gene lost 3 bases and the J gene lost 5 bases, with 13 bases spanning the gap. Germline assignment: CDR1 SEHNR and CDR2 FQNEAQ (reference sequence). The DNA of the CDR3 is TGTGCCAGCAGCTTTGAGGGGGGGAGGACTGAAGCTTTCTTT. Protein: CASSFEGGRTEAFF.

The rearrangement joins TRBV11-2 to TRBJ1-1; D is unclear. V was pared by 5 bases and J by 1 base, with 8 bases between. The CDR3 is made up of 13 amino acids. Germline-derived CDR1 and CDR2 are SGHAT and FQNNGV. CDR3 amino acids: CASSLLRNTEAFF. For the CDR3, the DNA is TGTGCCAGCAGCCTCCTGAGGAACACTGAAGCTTTCTTT.

This clone was seen more than once but under ten times. Other DNA sequences in this sample translate to the same CDR3. The chain employs TRBV11-2 and TRBJ1-1; D might be TRBD1 (5 bases). V lost 1 base and J 2 bases, leaving 8 bases between the germline ends. The CDR3 sequence is 14 residues long. Germline loops: CDR1 SGHAT, CDR2 FQNNGV. The DNA of the CDR3 is TGTGCCAGCAGCTTAGGGGGGGGAAACACTGAAGCTTTCTTT. It codes for CASSLGGGNTEAFF.

The chain recombines TRBV5-1 with TRBJ2-7; 7 nucleotides match TRBD1. Losses at the gene ends were 3 bases for V and 3 bases for J; bases not matched to a gene: 6. Germline V gene sequence: CDR1 SGHRS, CDR2 YFSETQ. This CDR3 region has 14 residues. The CDR3 DNA reads TGCGCCAGCAGCTCCCGACAGGGTGGCTACGAGCAGTACTTC. This codes for CASSSRQGGYEQYF.

This CDR3 reads CASSSLAGGPGSQFF. The CDR3 DNA follows: TGTGCCAGCAGTTCCCTAGCGGGAGGGCCGGGGTCGCAGTTCTTC. The chain carries TRBV28 and TRBJ2-1, with 12 bases aligning to TRBD2. CDR1 is MDHEN, CDR2 SYDVKM, per germline. This CDR3 has 15 residues. J was trimmed by 12 bases and V by 4 bases; bases with no gene match: 10.

The V call is TRBV5-1, the J call TRBJ1-2, with 9 bases that match TRBD1. CDR3 size: 15 residues. Germline CDR1 SGHRS, CDR2 YFSETQ. With V trimmed by 0 bases and J by 6 bases, 6 bases remained unmatched. This chain's CDR3 is CASSLESGTGNGYTF. The CDR3 region has the DNA TGCGCCAGCAGCTTGGAAAGTGGGACAGGGAATGGCTACACCTTC.

V usage is TRBV7-2 and J usage is TRBJ2-2, with 7 bases matching TRBD2. The CDR3 loop spans 17 amino acids. CDR1 SGHTA and CDR2 FQGNSA come from the germline V gene. The J segment lost 6 bases and the V segment lost 1 base, leaving 11 bases of the junction unmatched. The DNA for the CDR3 is TGTGCCAGCAGCTTAGAGGGTGGGCGGGAGTGGGCCGGGGAGCTGTTTTTT. Its protein product is CASSLEGGREWAGELFF.

This chain links TRBV6-5 with TRBJ2-6, with D perhaps matching TRBD1 (5 bases). There are 15 residues in the CDR3. Germline V gene sequence: CDR1 MNHEY, CDR2 SVGAGI. V was pared by 2 bases and J by 4 bases, with 9 bases between. The CDR3 DNA reads TGTGCCAGCAGTTACGCAGGGTTGGGGGCCAACGTCCTGACTTTC. Its translation: CASSYAGLGANVLTF.

This clone was observed a handful of times. The chain joins TRBV4-3 to TRBJ2-7, with a possible D match to TRBD2 (5 bases). The CDR3 contains 14 residues. The V end was cut by 0 bases, the J end by 6 bases, with 12 bases between. Germline values: CDR1 LGHNA, CDR2 YSLEER. The CDR3 DNA sequence: TGCGCCAGCAGCCAAGATGTGGGAGCTGGCGAGCAGTACTTC. Translated: CASSQDVGAGEQYF.